These 8 T cell receptor beta chains originate from one sample sequenced in a study of blood T cell repertoires in COVID-19 (dated by TCRdb to between 2020 and 2021). Receptor libraries were prepared by the immunoSEQ multiplex PCR assay. TCRdb provides this immuneACCESS table in a form limited to in-frame rearrangements. Some clones are lacking; in checked studies, under half of them reflect an unresolved V gene, and why the rest are absent is not known. Here the sample has approximately 100,000 clones; roughly 81% occur a single time. In total, the top ten clones hold over 9.5% of the sample. The sample consisted of peripheral blood. Receptors originate from a human donor in a cohort sampled during active COVID-19.

The chain employs TRBV13 and TRBJ2-6, with 8 bases fitting TRBD1. Germline-derived CDR1 and CDR2 are PRHDT and FYEKMQ (reference sequence). This CDR3 is 17 amino acids long. V dropped 4 bases and J dropped 3; count of bases not matched to a gene: 8. The CDR3 sequence is CASSSYTGGSGANVLTF. In nucleotides, the CDR3 is TGTGCCAGCAGCTCCTACACAGGGGGTAGTGGGGCCAACGTCCTGACTTTC.

V is TRBV28 and J is TRBJ1-1; TRBD1 agrees at 10 bases. CDR3 length: 14 amino acids. V dropped 6 bases and J dropped 6; count of bases not matched to a gene: 7. Germline-derived CDR1 and CDR2 are MDHEN and SYDVKM. CDR3: CASSSDRGTAEAFF. The CDR3 bases are TGTGCCAGCAGCTCGGACAGGGGGACCGCTGAAGCTTTCTTT.

This chain links TRBV7-6 with TRBJ1-3; D ambiguous. The ends were cut back, 1 base at V and 0 bases at J, with 13 bases in the middle. CDR1 is SGHVS, CDR2 FNYEAQ, per germline. The length of the CDR3 is 17 residues. CDR3 amino acids: CASSLGARGNSGNTIYF. The CDR3 DNA is TGTGCCAGCAGCTTAGGAGCTCGAGGGAACTCTGGAAACACCATATATTTT.

The rearrangement joins TRBV18 to TRBJ1-1; 9 positions match TRBD1. CDR3 size: 14 residues. CDR1 and CDR2 (germline): KGHSH, LQKENI. V trimming: 8 bases; J trimming: 4 bases; junction bases outside the gene matches: 8. The CDR3 DNA follows: TGTGCCAGCACGACCGGGACAGGGCGCACTGAAGCTTTCTTT. The encoded protein is CASTTGTGRTEAFF.

The V call is TRBV3-1 (or the pseudogene TRBV3-2), the J call TRBJ2-5, with 8 bases identical to TRBD1. CDR1 LGHDT and CDR2 YNNKEL come from the germline V gene (reference sequence). The CDR3 length is 21 residues. V trimming: 2 bases; J trimming: 4 bases; junction bases outside the gene matches: 24. The CDR3 region is CASSQPPAGQGAPVGGETQYF. CDR3 nucleotides: TGTGCCAGCAGCCAACCCCCCGCGGGGCAGGGGGCTCCTGTAGGAGGAGAGACCCAGTACTTC.

The rearrangement joins TRBV21-1 to TRBJ1-1; TRBD1, the table's D call, was not compared with the DNA. TRBV21-1 is shown as a pseudogene. This CDR3 comprises 16 residues. DNA of the CDR3: TGTGCCAGCAGCATTAGGTCCGGGACAGGGACCGCTGAAGCTTTCTTT. As protein: CASSIRSGTGTAEAFF.

V gene TRBV20-1 combines with J gene TRBJ2-1; D is unresolved. The length of the CDR3 is 11 residues. Germline CDR1 and CDR2: DFQATT and SNEGSKA (reference sequence). The V end lost 2 bases, the J end lost 3 bases, and 2 bases lay between the germline ends. CDR3 protein: CSARLYNEQFF. CDR3 coding DNA: TGCAGTGCTAGACTCTACAATGAGCAGTTCTTC.

This clone turned up a few times. The V call is TRBV27, the J call TRBJ1-1; no reliable D call. The CDR3 length is 13 residues. The V gene's germline CDR1 is MNHEY and CDR2 SMNVEV (reference sequence). Trimming shortened V by 5 bases and J by 1 base, and 8 bases separated the two germline ends. CDR3 nucleotide sequence: TGTGCCAGCAGTCTTCTTTCGAACACTGAAGCTTTCTTT. It is translated as CASSLLSNTEAFF.